A selection of T cell receptor beta chains follows, all from one sample in a study of blood T cell repertoires in COVID-19. The data were produced by immunoSEQ multiplex PCR, yet TCRdb's version contains in-frame clones alone and is incomplete. The data hold under 200,000 clones, with under 85% observed a single time. Sequences were obtained from PBMCs or T cells enriched from blood (not recorded which). The source of these receptors is a man aged 50 to 59 who had recovered from COVID-19. The CDR3 runs from the conserved cysteine through the conserved F or W. Fields, in order: clone size, V gene, J gene, D gene, CDR3 DNA, CDR3 protein. The D gene is left open where the match is weak. The size entry is marked missing in some rows and otherwise reads once, few, many or a size class.

>-|TRBV3-1/TRBV3-2|TRBJ2-4|-
TGTGCCAGCAGCCTAAGCTGGACAGAAAACATTCAGTACTTC
CASSLSWTENIQYF
>-|TRBV10-3|TRBJ2-1|TRBD1
TGTGCCATCAGTGACGTGGGGGTACGGGGACAGGGCGGCTATGAGCAGTTCTTC
CAISDVGVRGQGGYEQFF
>-|TRBV3-1/TRBV3-2|TRBJ1-2|TRBD1
TGTGCCAGCAGCCAAGATAGGACAGGGGTAGGAGGCTACACCTTC
CASSQDRTGVGGYTF
>once|TRBV6-1|TRBJ1-3|-
TGTGCCAGCAGTGAAACAGGGTGGGGATATTTT
CASSETGWGYF
>-|TRBV7-9|TRBJ1-1|-
TGTGCCAGCAGCACAACCGGGGAGGGCACTGAAGCTTTCTTT
CASSTTGEGTEAFF
>once|TRBV20-1|TRBJ2-7|-
TGCAGTGCTAGTATGCGTTCAGCGATCTCCTACGAGCAGTACTTC
CSASMRSAISYEQYF
>-|TRBV11-1|TRBJ2-7|-
TGTGCCAGCAGCATCCTAACCTACGAGCAGTACTTC
CASSILTYEQYF
>once|TRBV12-3/TRBV12-4|TRBJ2-7|-
TGTGCCAGCAGGCCCGAGGGCTCCTACGAGCAGTACTTC
CASRPEGSYEQYF
>-|TRBV4-2|TRBJ2-2|TRBD1
TGTGCCAGCAGCCAAGACCGGGACAGGGGGGTAGGCGGGGAGCTGTTTTTT
CASSQDRDRGVGGELFF
>-|TRBV9|TRBJ1-6|-
TGTGCCAGCAGCGTAGATGACGACCATAGCGGTTCACCCCTCCACTTT
CASSVDDDHSGSPLHF
>-|TRBV25-1|TRBJ2-3|-
TGTGCCAGCAGGGGAAGACGGGAGTTTGGCACAGATACGCAGTATTTT
CASRGRREFGTDTQYF
>-|TRBV30|TRBJ2-7|-
TGTGCCTGGAGTCCGCGATACGAGCAGTACTTC
CAWSPRYEQYF
>-|TRBV5-1|TRBJ1-1|-
TGCGCCAGCAGCAGGGGAGGACAGAACACTGAAGCTTTCTTT
CASSRGGQNTEAFF
>-|TRBV9|TRBJ1-3|-
TGTGCCAGCAGCGTAGCCCCCAACAGGGCCGGAAACACCATATATTTT
CASSVAPNRAGNTIYF
>-|TRBV9|TRBJ2-2|-
TGTGCCAGCAGCGTAGCTATAGGACTGGTCGCCGGGGAGCTGTTTTTT
CASSVAIGLVAGELFF
>-|TRBV20-1|TRBJ1-2|-
TGCAGTGCTAGAGTATGGGAGGGCTACACCTTC
CSARVWEGYTF
>few|TRBV5-1|TRBJ1-1|TRBD1
TGCGCCAGCGGAGGACAGGGCATACCTGAAGCTTTCTTT
CASGGQGIPEAFF
>-|TRBV4-2|TRBJ1-3|-
TGTGCCAGCAGCCAAGTTCGGCGGGGGAATCCCTCTGGAAACACCATATATTTT
CASSQVRRGNPSGNTIYF
>-|TRBV6-5|TRBJ2-6|TRBD2
TGTGCCAGCAATCCTGGGGGGGCTGGGGCCAACGTCCTGACTTTC
CASNPGGAGANVLTF
>-|TRBV28|TRBJ2-7|TRBD1
TGTGCCAGCAGTTCTCCCTACAGGGGTTCCTACGAGCAGTACTTC
CASSSPYRGSYEQYF
>-|TRBV18|TRBJ2-6|TRBD1
TGTGCCAGCTCACCGACAGGGTCTGGGGCCAACGTCCTGACTTTC
CASSPTGSGANVLTF
>-|TRBV9|TRBJ2-2|-
TGTGCCAGCAGCGAAGCAAGTAACACCGGGGAGCTGTTTTTT
CASSEASNTGELFF
>-|TRBV7-2|TRBJ1-5|-
TGTGCCAGCAGCTTAGCACAGGGCAATCAGCCCCAGCATTTT
CASSLAQGNQPQHF
>-|TRBV29-1|TRBJ1-1|-
TGCAGCGTTGAGATCAGTCTGAACACTGAAGCTTTCTTT
CSVEISLNTEAFF
>-|TRBV4-2|TRBJ2-6|-
TGTGCCAGCAGCCCCGCTATGGGAGCTGGGGCCAACGTCCTGACTTTC
CASSPAMGAGANVLTF
>few|TRBV4-3|TRBJ1-1|-
TGCGCCAGCAGCCACCCACCCCCGACAGGAAATGGGACTGAAGCTTTCTTT
CASSHPPPTGNGTEAFF
>-|TRBV19|TRBJ2-2|TRBD2
TGTGCCAGTAGTATAGAGGGACTAGCGGGGACAACATCCACCGGGGAGCTGTTTTTT
CASSIEGLAGTTSTGELFF
>-|TRBV19|TRBJ1-1|-
TGTGCCAGTAGTATGGGCAGCCTCACTGAAGCTTTCTTT
CASSMGSLTEAFF
>-|TRBV18|TRBJ2-5|TRBD1
TGTGCCAGCTCACCGACTTCGGGACAGCTCCAAGAGACCCAGTACTTC
CASSPTSGQLQETQYF
>-|TRBV5-4|TRBJ2-3|TRBD2
TGTGCCAGCAGCTTGAGGCTAGCGGGGGGACGCACAGATACGCAGTATTTT
CASSLRLAGGRTDTQYF
>-|TRBV5-1|TRBJ2-2|TRBD2
TGCGCCAGCAGCTCGGGGACTATTGGCACCGGGGAGCTGTTTTTT
CASSSGTIGTGELFF
>-|TRBV4-2|TRBJ2-5|-
TGTGCCAGCAGCCTAAGCAGGGGATGGGAGACCCAGTACTTC
CASSLSRGWETQYF
>-|TRBV19|TRBJ2-1|-
TGTGCCAGTAGTGACGGAGCCCGACTAAACAATGAGCAGTTCTTC
CASSDGARLNNEQFF
>-|TRBV27|TRBJ2-7|TRBD1
TGTGCCAGCAGTGGAAAAGAAACAGGGGTGGGCGAGCAGTACTTC
CASSGKETGVGEQYF
>-|TRBV30|TRBJ1-2|-
TGTGCCTGGAGTGCTCGGGAGGGGTATGGCTACACCTTC
CAWSAREGYGYTF
>-|TRBV10-2|TRBJ1-2|TRBD1
TGCGCCAGCAGTGAGTCGGACAGGCTTTATAGCTACACCTTC
CASSESDRLYSYTF
>-|TRBV5-4|TRBJ2-3|TRBD2
TGTGCCAGCAGCTTGGAGGCGGGGGGGCCCACAGATACGCAGTATTTT
CASSLEAGGPTDTQYF
>-|TRBV27|TRBJ1-6|TRBD1
TGTGCCAGCAGTCGGGACAGGGGGCTCAGTTCACCCCTCCACTTT
CASSRDRGLSSPLHF
>-|TRBV5-4|TRBJ1-3|TRBD1
TGTGCCAGCAGCTCTAGGACAGGACTGAGCTCTGGAAACACCATATATTTT
CASSSRTGLSSGNTIYF
>-|TRBV19|TRBJ1-1|TRBD1
TGTGCCAGTAGTACCGGGAGGACAGGGGGAGGCACTGAAGCTTTCTTT
CASSTGRTGGGTEAFF
>-|TRBV7-9|TRBJ1-1|-
TGTGCCAGCACCCGGGAGGGGGTGAACACTGAAGCTTTCTTT
CASTREGVNTEAFF
>-|TRBV12-3/TRBV12-4|TRBJ1-6|-
TGTGCCAGCAGTTCAATCAGGGGAGCACCCCTCCACTTT
CASSSIRGAPLHF
>-|TRBV6-5|TRBJ1-2|-
TGTGCCAGCACCCCGGGCAGGGCAAGAGGCTACACCTTC
CASTPGRARGYTF
>-|TRBV5-1|TRBJ2-2|TRBD2
TGCGCCAGCAGCCCGGGACTAGCGGCGAACACCGGGGAGCTGTTTTTT
CASSPGLAANTGELFF
>-|TRBV10-2|TRBJ2-7|-
TGCGCCACCAGGGGCTCGCGGGGGCTCCGATACGAGCAGTACTTC
CATRGSRGLRYEQYF
>once|TRBV19|TRBJ1-1|-
TGTGCCAGTAACTCACCCAACACTGAAGCTTTCTTT
CASNSPNTEAFF
>-|TRBV25-1|TRBJ2-3|TRBD2
TGTGCCAGCACTCCGCCCCCGGGACTAGGTGGGTCGGTTACGCAGTATTTT
CASTPPPGLGGSVTQYF
>many|TRBV10-2|TRBJ1-5|-
TGCGCCAGCAGTGTGGGACAATCCCAGCCCCAGCATTTT
CASSVGQSQPQHF
>-|TRBV11-2|TRBJ2-7|TRBD1
TGTGCCAGCAGCCTAAACCGGGACAGCACCTACGAGCAGTACTTC
CASSLNRDSTYEQYF
>once|TRBV4-1|TRBJ2-1|TRBD2
TGCGCCAGCAGCCAAACCGGGACTAGGGATGAGCAGTTCTTC
CASSQTGTRDEQFF
>-|TRBV7-9|TRBJ1-3|TRBD1
TGTGCCAGCCAGGGGGCTGGGCGAGGAAACACCATATATTTT
CASQGAGRGNTIYF
>few|TRBV5-5|TRBJ1-2|-
TGTGCCAGCAGCTTGGGAGGGGGTACTAACTATGGCTACACCTTC
CASSLGGGTNYGYTF
>-|TRBV11-1|TRBJ1-3|-
TGTGCCAGCAGCTTAGCGGCGGGGGGCATATCTGGAAACACCATATATTTT
CASSLAAGGISGNTIYF